What follows is one T cell receptor (beta chain) and its context. This clonotype was counted a few times. No antigen is known for it. Base qualities are not at hand, and no much larger clone is one base apart. The data belong to a study of blood T cells in healthy people across ages (dated by TCRdb to the mid-2010s). Background on the whole study: Template switching captured roughly one uniquely barcoded TCR beta cDNA molecule per two T cells in model experiments. To track age-related changes in TCR beta repertoire diversity, the study relied on deep sequencing normalized with unique cDNA molecular identifiers. Four age groups were formed from the donors: young (average roughly 15 years), middle-aged (around 40), aged (62) and long-lived (82). The study analyzed two additional independent replicas of 1 million unique cDNA reads from the same blood draw for two donors, one aged 18 to 29 and one aged 80 or older. Overall results and qualifications from the work: Total diversity estimates from one million sequenced T cells were considered lower bounds and underestimates. As age increased, observed TCR beta diversity per million T cells dropped in a roughly linear way, and a significant reduction was already evident by age roughly 40. Because profiling used bulk unsorted PBMCs, naive and antigen-experienced compartments could not be compared conclusively. There was a strong correlation between observed TCR beta diversity and the percentage of naive T cells measured by flow cytometry. Because donor CMV infection status was unknown, age-related changes in expanded clonotypes were potentially confounded. Compared with the aged group, the long-lived group had more naive CD4+ T cells, fewer expanded clones and increased TCR diversity, a pattern suggesting age selection.

Library preparation used 5' RACE. Sequencing relied on an Illumina HiSeq 2500. The second PCR ran for roughly 7 to 11 cycles and used a J-beta primer mix along with a sample-barcoded 5' primer. A template-switch 5' adaptor carrying 12 random nucleotides introduced a unique molecular identifier onto each TCR beta cDNA molecule. Each sample yielded at least 3 million CDR3-containing paired-end reads. First-strand cDNA synthesis was performed from all RNA using the Mint cDNA synthesis kit, with priming by a TRBC-specific oligonucleotide. Following uracil-DNA glycosylase treatment, all cDNA underwent a first 18-cycle PCR with the universal primers M1SS and BC2_uni_R. Per the original workflow: For normalization, 1 million high-quality reads, each with a distinct molecular identifier, were randomly selected from each sample. Reads with shared molecular identifiers were discarded instead of being binned into consensus sequences. CDR3 identification, clonotype clustering and error correction used MiTCR with a Q25 quality threshold and the strictest error-elimination algorithm. A nonparametric unseen species model with Euler transformation was used to estimate lower-bound total TCR beta diversity. Starting from the raw public reads, TCRdb applied fastp trimming at Q25, assembled clones with MiXCR and retained in-frame beta chains. Every distinct CDR3 protein forms one entry, paired with its most common genes and DNA. TCRdb, rather than the study authors, made the V and J calls. In this sample the table shows more than 500,000 distinct CDR3 sequences, around a quarter of which occur a single time. The ten largest clones add up to roughly 3.5% of the sample.

Systemically healthy Caucasian individuals from Russia, 39 in total and aged roughly 6 to 95 years, were included as donors. Each donor gave ten milliliters of peripheral blood, collected into EDTA-treated Vacutainer tubes. Ficoll-Paque density-gradient centrifugation was used to isolate PBMCs, with at least 6.5 million per sample. Trizol reagent was used to extract total RNA from the PBMCs, yielding at least 6 micrograms per sample. The percentages of naive CD45RAhigh/CD27high T cells were determined by flow cytometry on a PBMC aliquot from every donor. For CDR1 and CDR2, the germline V gene lists SGHRS and YFSETQ. CDR3 length: 14 amino acids, cysteine to phenylalanine. This entry keeps only the CDR3 DNA: 42 bases, framed from base 1. The junction shows trimming of 4 bases on V and 6 bases on J, plus 17 bases between the germline ends. The same sample was also used in a study of T cells of mothers and their children. The second study also describes: The donors were nine systemically healthy Caucasian individuals, made up of three mothers and their six children. cDNA synthesis used all of the extracted RNA, with approximately 1.4 ug of RNA in each 15 ul reaction. Sample barcodes and 2-4 random nucleotides were added via the M1S primer in the second PCR. More than 9 million TCR beta CDR3 reads were obtained from each mother, and some 3.3 million reads were obtained from each child. Thymic selection similarly shapes TCR recombination output in related and unrelated pairs, with minor effect from inherited differences. Normalized repertoire overlap in related mother-child pairs was always slightly higher than in unrelated mother-child pairs, but the difference was never significant. No persistent microchimeric T cell clones were found, with a detection sensitivity of 85 to 100 clones per million clonotypes. The study used deep NGS to compare TCR beta repertoires of mothers and children, seeking features distinguishing related mother-child pairs from unrelated individuals. Mothers averaged about 37 +/- 4 years of age and children averaged approximately 11 +/- 4 years. After adapter ligation was performed with NEBNext reagents, the libraries were sequenced on an Illumina HiSeq 2000 with 100+100 nt paired-end reads. To prevent cross-contamination, the mother and child libraries were prepared a month apart and were sequenced in separate runs. Between roughly 450,000 and 2,200,000 distinct TCR beta clonotypes were identified per donor. Naive TCR beta clonotypes were estimated from low-frequency clonotypes matched to each donor's FACS-determined naive share, without sorting.

The sequence was collected from a boy aged 2-9 years in good health. The source material was blood. The chain is encoded by TRBV5-1 joined to TRBJ2-7; the D element could tentatively be TRBD1 or TRBD2, as 5 bases agree for each. The CDR3: CASSHGTVGGEQYF. The bases read TGCGCCAGCAGCCACGGGACCGTCGGAGGCGAGCAGTACTTC.